This is a list of T cell receptor beta chains from one sample in a study of T cell repertoires in cytomegalovirus infection. MiXCR, applied by TCRdb to the reads, yields one record per CDR3 protein. This sample has about 700,000 distinct CDR3 sequences; around a third occur once, and the top ten carry 15% to 20%. The antigens these receptors bind are not known. The sample consisted of cultured PBMCs, taken from culture after CMV antigen stimulation. These TCRs come from a human donor in good health (CMV status not recorded). Some clones in this sample may be carry-over from other donors' samples. Each CDR3 is given with its conserved first and last residue. The order of the fields is J gene, CDR3 length, D gene, V gene, clone size, CDR3 DNA, CDR3 protein. The D gene is left open where the match is weak. A clone size is listed for some rows: how often the clone was seen (once, few, many), or a class if it is expanded.

>TRBJ2-3|13|-|TRBV7-9|few
TGTGCCAGCAGCTTAGCGCCCAGCGGGTCGCAGTATTTT
CASSLAPSGSQYF
>TRBJ1-5|12|-|TRBV7-2|many
TGTGCCAGCAGCTCGCTCAATCAGCCCCAGCATTTT
CASSSLNQPQHF
>TRBJ2-1|16|TRBD2|TRBV6-9|-
TGTGCCAGCAGTTGGCGAGCGGGAGGGTCCTACAATGAGCAGTTCTTC
CASSWRAGGSYNEQFF
>TRBJ2-7|13|-|TRBV7-2|few
TGTGCCAGCAGCTTCGGGCACGGTTACGAGCAGTACTTC
CASSFGHGYEQYF
>TRBJ2-1|12|-|TRBV12-3/TRBV12-4|few
TGTGCCAGCAGTTTATCTGGAAGGGAGCAGTTCTTC
CASSLSGREQFF
>TRBJ1-1|13|-|TRBV7-9|-
TGTGCCAGCAGCTTAGGGGGCCCCCCTGAAGCTTTCTTT
CASSLGGPPEAFF
>TRBJ1-2|14|-|TRBV2|-
TGTGCCAGCAGTGAAGGTCAGGCGGACTATGGCTACACCTTC
CASSEGQADYGYTF
>TRBJ2-1|14|-|TRBV20-1|few
TGCAGTGCTATAAGCGGATTTTCCTACAATGAGCAGTTCTTC
CSAISGFSYNEQFF
>TRBJ1-1|14|TRBD1|TRBV7-9|many
TGTGCCAGCAAACCGGGACAGGGGGCCACTGAAGCTTTCTTT
CASKPGQGATEAFF
>TRBJ2-3|15|-|TRBV12-3/TRBV12-4|-
TGTGCCAGCAGTTTAGCTACCGGGAGTCGGTATACGCAGTATTTT
CASSLATGSRYTQYF
>TRBJ2-1|16|TRBD1|TRBV28|-
TGTGCCAGCAGTTCTCGGGACAGGGGGTCACACAATGAGCAGTTCTTC
CASSSRDRGSHNEQFF
>TRBJ2-3|15|-|TRBV6-4|few
TGTGCCAGCAGTGACTCGGGGGCTAGCACAGATACGCAGTATTTT
CASSDSGASTDTQYF
>TRBJ1-4|14|-|TRBV6-5|-
TGTGCCAGCCCCTGTCCCAGGGGCGGGGAAAAACTGTTTTTT
CASPCPRGGEKLFF
>TRBJ2-2|15|TRBD1|TRBV28|-
TGTGCCAGCAGTATAATAAACAGGGGGCCCGGGGAGCTGTTTTTT
CASSIINRGPGELFF
>TRBJ2-3|16|TRBD2|TRBV7-8|many
TGTGCCAGCAGCCCAGAGACTAGCGGGATAATGGATACGCAGTATTTT
CASSPETSGIMDTQYF
>TRBJ2-5|14|-|TRBV7-2|once
TGTGCCAGCAGCTTAGCGTCGAGCGGAGAGACCCAGTACTTC
CASSLASSGETQYF
>TRBJ1-1|13|-|TRBV6-1|few
TGTGCCAGCAGTGACGGATGGTCGACTGAAGCTTTCTTT
CASSDGWSTEAFF
>TRBJ1-5|18|TRBD1|TRBV12-3/TRBV12-4|few
TGTGCCAGCAGTTTATGGGGCTTGGGACAGGGGGTAAATCAGCCCCAGCATTTT
CASSLWGLGQGVNQPQHF
>TRBJ2-2|13|TRBD2|TRBV20-1|few
TGCAGTGCTTCGACTAGCTCAACCGGGGAGCTGTTTTTT
CSASTSSTGELFF
>TRBJ2-1|15|-|TRBV7-2|-
TGTGCCAGCAGCTTAGATCTTCTAGGGTTTAATGAGCAGTTCTTC
CASSLDLLGFNEQFF
>TRBJ2-5|14|TRBD2|TRBV7-9|few
TGTGCCAGCCGCACCGCCGGGGAGGGGGAGACCCAGTACTTC
CASRTAGEGETQYF
>TRBJ2-1|15|TRBD2|TRBV11-3|-
TGTGCCAGCAGCCCTCGGGGGGAGGGGTCTAATGAGCAGTTCTTC
CASSPRGEGSNEQFF
>TRBJ1-6|14|TRBD1|TRBV6-1|few
TGTGCCAGCAAAGGGACAGGGGGTAATTCACCCCTCCACTTT
CASKGTGGNSPLHF
>TRBJ1-5|16|TRBD1|TRBV7-8|few
TGTGCCAGCAGCTCGGTAACCTACGGGACAGATCAGCCCCAGCATTTT
CASSSVTYGTDQPQHF
>TRBJ2-7|15|-|TRBV11-2|-
TGTGCCAGCAGCTTCAGGGGGGTGGGCTCCTACGAGCAGTACTTC
CASSFRGVGSYEQYF
>TRBJ2-7|14|-|TRBV19|-
TGTGCCAGTAGGCAGACGCGGACAGCCTACGAGCAGTACTTC
CASRQTRTAYEQYF
>TRBJ2-7|14|TRBD1|TRBV6-1|few
TGTGCCAGCAGCTTACAGGGGGTCCCCTACGAGCAGTACTTC
CASSLQGVPYEQYF
>TRBJ2-1|14|TRBD2|TRBV19|-
TGTGCCAGTAGTAGGCTAGCGGGAGTGGATGAGCAGTTCTTC
CASSRLAGVDEQFF
>TRBJ2-1|13|-|TRBV6-2/TRBV6-3|few
TGTGCCAGCTTACGGACGGCGAGCGATGAGCAGTTCTTC
CASLRTASDEQFF
>TRBJ1-1|14|-|TRBV19|-
TGTGCCAGTAGTCCCCAGAGCCGGAACACTGAAGCTTTCTTT
CASSPQSRNTEAFF
>TRBJ1-4|15|-|TRBV5-6|-
TGTGCCAGCAGCGGGACCACAATTGATAATGAAAAACTGTTTTTT
CASSGTTIDNEKLFF
>TRBJ1-5|14|TRBD1|TRBV6-1|-
TGTGCCAGCCAGGGGCAGGGGGCCGGAGGGGCCCAGCATTTT
CASQGQGAGGAQHF
>TRBJ2-1|17|TRBD2|TRBV4-2|-
TGTGCCAGCAGCCTGGGACTAGCGGGGGCGTCCTACAATGAGCAGTTCTTC
CASSLGLAGASYNEQFF
>TRBJ1-1|14|TRBD1|TRBV20-1|few
TGCAGTGCTCGCCGGGACAGGGTCGGCACTGAAGCTTTCTTT
CSARRDRVGTEAFF
>TRBJ1-6|14|-|TRBV6-1|few
TGTGCCAGCAGTCGGGACGGCTATAATTCACCCCTCCACTTT
CASSRDGYNSPLHF
>TRBJ2-3|17|TRBD2|TRBV5-6|few
TGTGCCAGCCGGCGACTGGTAGCGGGAGGAATATCAGATACGCAGTATTTT
CASRRLVAGGISDTQYF
>TRBJ1-5|14|TRBD1|TRBV20-1|few
TGCAGTGCCACGACAGGGGTGGGCAATCAGCCCCAGCATTTT
CSATTGVGNQPQHF
>TRBJ1-3|12|-|TRBV7-6|many
TGTGCCAGCAGCCCCCCTGGAAACACCATATATTTT
CASSPPGNTIYF
>TRBJ1-2|13|TRBD1|TRBV20-1|-
TGCAGTGCTAGGCGGACAGGGGTGGGGGGCTACACCTTC
CSARRTGVGGYTF